Given below is one T cell receptor beta chain in context. Assay used: immunoSEQ multiplex PCR; TCRdb lists only in-frame clones, some missing. Seen here are approximately 280,000 clones, 65% to 90% observed once, and the top ten hold less than 1.2%. This sample is part of a study of cytomegalovirus exposure and HLA in healthy donors. Germline V CDR1 and CDR2: LGHNA, YSLEER. Trimming removed 0 bases from V and 9 bases from J; junction bases left unmatched: 5. This CDR3 has 14 residues. The TCR originated in a woman between 18 and 29 years old in good health and CMV-seronegative. Material: PBMCs. The chain combines TRBV4-3 with TRBJ1-5; TRBD1 agrees at 7 bases. CDR3 amino acids: CASSQDRQGGPQHF. CDR3 nucleotide sequence: TGCGCCAGCAGCCAAGATCGACAGGGCGGGCCCCAGCATTTT.